These 25 T cell receptor beta chains came from one sample sequenced in a study of blood T cell repertoires in COVID-19. Profiling relied on immunoSEQ multiplex PCR, and the TCRdb table lists in-frame clones only, not all of them. Of 110,000 to 150,000 clones listed, around 88% are singletons. The sequenced sample consisted of peripheral blood. These receptors all come from a man in his 60s with active or convalescent COVID-19.

This chain uses TRBV2 with TRBJ2-7; tentative D call: TRBD1 (8 bases). Germline loops: CDR1 SNHLY, CDR2 FYNNEI. There are 15 residues in the CDR3. Trimming took off 6 bases at V and 3 bases at J, with 18 bases between the two ends. The CDR3 bases are TGTGCCAGCAGCCCAGGACAGGGAGGGAGCTACGAGCAGTACTTC. Translation: CASSPGQGGSYEQYF.

The rearrangement links TRBV6-6 to TRBJ2-1; weak D call: TRBD2 (6 bases). V lost 4 bases, J lost 10 bases, and 11 bases lay in between. Germline-derived CDR1 and CDR2 are MNHNY and SVGAGI (reference sequence). The CDR3 sequence is 12 residues long. The chain's CDR3 is CASSSGGGEQFF. CDR3 DNA: TGTGCCAGCAGTTCCGGCGGAGGGGAGCAGTTCTTC.

The V call is TRBV15, the J call TRBJ2-3; maybe TRBD2 (6 bases). The CDR3 consists of 14 residues. V was cut by 11 bases and J by 1 base, with 16 bases left in between. Germline V gene data show CDR1 as LNHNV and CDR2 as YYDKDF (reference sequence). The CDR3 region is CAQRRGRGTDTQYF. DNA of the CDR3: TGTGCCCAACGGCGGGGACGGGGCACAGATACGCAGTATTTT.

This rearrangement joins TRBV7-2 to TRBJ2-3, with a possible D match to TRBD2 (6 bases). The CDR3 is made up of 17 amino acids. CDR1 SGHTA and CDR2 FQGNSA come from the germline V gene. V lost 2 bases, J lost 1 base, and 16 bases lay in between. CDR3 nucleotide sequence: TGTGCCAGCAGCTTATTCCCCTCTGGCGGGGGCACAGATACGCAGTATTTT. It is translated as CASSLFPSGGGTDTQYF.

This chain uses TRBV19 with TRBJ2-2; 9 positions match TRBD1. The germline V gene has CDR1 LNHDA and CDR2 SQIVND (reference sequence). Trimming at V came to 8 bases and at J to 4 bases, leaving 5 bases not matched to a gene. The CDR3 is 14 amino acids. CDR3 coding DNA: TGTGCCAGTTCCGGGACAGGGCGCACCGGGGAGCTGTTTTTT. Protein product: CASSGTGRTGELFF.

The chain has TRBV2 and TRBJ2-2, with D possibly being TRBD2 (5 bases). The V end was cut by 2 bases, the J end by 4 bases, with 11 bases between. Germline-derived CDR1 and CDR2 are SNHLY and FYNNEI. This CDR3 comprises 15 residues. Written as DNA, the CDR3 is TGTGCCAGCAGTGAACGCGCGGGTGGCACCGGGGAGCTGTTTTTT. Translating gives CASSERAGGTGELFF.

The count of this clone is one. The V gene is TRBV7-9, the J gene TRBJ1-3, with D unclear. Trimming pared 2 bases from V and 0 bases from J, leaving 11 bases between. CDR1 and CDR2 (germline): SEHNR, FQNEAQ (reference sequence). The length of the CDR3 is 16 residues. In DNA, the CDR3 is TGTGCCAGCAGCTTACGGGCGGGTTCCTCTGGAAACACCATATATTTT. Amino acid sequence: CASSLRAGSSGNTIYF.

This clone has only one observation. This chain links TRBV30 with TRBJ1-3, with 9 bases fitting TRBD1. V shed 8 bases and J 3 bases; nucleotides not matched to a gene: 5. The CDR3 has 13 amino acids. The germline V gene encodes CDR1 GTSNPN and CDR2 SVGIG (reference sequence). The CDR3, as DNA: TGTGCCGGGACAGGGAATTATGGAAACACCATATATTTT. Translated: CAGTGNYGNTIYF.

The chain links TRBV28 to TRBJ2-7; 9 nucleotides match TRBD2. Germline-derived CDR1 and CDR2 are MDHEN and SYDVKM. The CDR3 has 14 residues. With V trimmed by 8 bases and J by 2 bases, 7 bases remained unmatched. The CDR3 region is CASQGLAGTYEQYF. The CDR3 DNA sequence: TGTGCCAGCCAGGGGCTAGCGGGGACCTACGAGCAGTACTTC. The entire variable domain, with the rest obtained from reference TRBV28 and TRBJ2-7, is as follows: DVKVTQSSRYLVKRTGEKVFLECVQDMDHENMFWYRQDPGLGLRLIYFSYDVKMKEKGDIPEGYSVSREKKERFSLILESASTNQTSMYLCASQGLAGTYEQYFGPGTRLTVT.

In this sample, this clone turned up a few times. The chain couples TRBV3-1 (or the pseudogene TRBV3-2) to TRBJ1-2, with TRBD1 matching over 12 bases. CDR3 length: 15 residues. CDR1 and CDR2 (germline): LGHDT, YNNKEL (reference sequence). V lost 3 bases to trimming and J lost 6 bases; unmatched junction nucleotides: 5. This CDR3 reads CASSQGQGAWHGYTF. DNA for the CDR3: TGTGCCAGCAGCCAGGGACAGGGGGCATGGCATGGCTACACCTTC.

This chain joins TRBV28 and TRBJ1-2; D ambiguous. Per the germline V gene, CDR1 is MDHEN and CDR2 is SYDVKM. Between the trimmed V and J ends, which lost 5 bases and 0 bases, there was a span of 10 bases. CDR3 length equals 14 residues. CDR3 nucleotides: TGTGCCAGCAGTCCCGGTTCTTCTAACTATGGCTACACCTTC. Amino acids: CASSPGSSNYGYTF.

The chain links TRBV7-2 to TRBJ1-3, with unresolved D. Germline assignment: CDR1 SGHTA and CDR2 FQGNSA. V gave up 2 bases and J gave up 0 bases, with 8 bases separating them. The CDR3 runs to 15 residues. The CDR3 sequence: CASSLIKSSGNTIYF. Written as DNA, the CDR3 is TGTGCCAGCAGCTTAATCAAGAGCTCTGGAAACACCATATATTTT.

The rearrangement uses TRBV6-6 and TRBJ2-7, with 7 bases lining up with TRBD2. V dropped 0 bases and J dropped 3; count of bases not matched to a gene: 2. The length of the CDR3 is 14 residues. The germline CDR1 and CDR2 sequences are MNHNY and SVGAGI (reference sequence). CDR3 bases: TGTGCCAGCAGTTACTCGTGGGAGGGCTACGAGCAGTACTTC. Amino acid sequence: CASSYSWEGYEQYF.

This clone was detected only once. V is TRBV28 and J is TRBJ2-7; TRBD2 might be the D (6 bases). Per germline, CDR1 MDHEN and CDR2 SYDVKM. Trimming cost V 6 bases and J 0 bases, with 15 bases left between them. CDR3 size: 15 residues. The CDR3 DNA reads TGTGCCAGCAGCAATAGCGGTACCAGCTCCTACGAGCAGTACTTC. This codes for CASSNSGTSSYEQYF.

V and J are TRBV5-1 and TRBJ2-7; 7 positions match TRBD1. V shed 0 bases, J shed 9 bases, and the junction held 9 bases outside the gene matches. CDR3 length: 14 residues. CDR1 is SGHRS, CDR2 YFSETQ, per germline. The CDR3 loop is CASSLDPGQRLQYF. CDR3 coding DNA: TGCGCCAGCAGCTTGGACCCGGGACAGCGTTTGCAGTACTTC.

The V gene is TRBV4-1, the J gene TRBJ1-3, with D uncertain. Germline CDR1 is MGHRA and CDR2 is YSYEKL. V gave up 4 bases and J gave up 6 bases, with 10 bases separating them. The CDR3 runs to 13 residues. CDR3 loop: CASSPPGVNTIYF. The CDR3 bases are TGCGCCAGCAGCCCCCCCGGAGTAAACACCATATATTTT.

A word on this clone: At one of its ends the junction is not consistent with the germline gene, which may arise from a read error. The chain is built from TRBV7-7 and TRBJ2-2; 7 positions match TRBD2. The CDR3 has 16 residues. CDR1 SSHAT and CDR2 FNYEAQ come from the germline V gene (reference sequence). The CDR3 protein is CASSLTGTTNTGELFF. The CDR3 nucleotides read TGTGCTAGCAGCTTGACCGGGACTACCAACACCGGGGAGCTGTTTTTT.

The chain recombines TRBV4-1 with TRBJ1-1; TRBD1 matches 7 bases. The V gene's germline CDR1 is MGHRA and CDR2 YSYEKL. The V segment lost 1 base and the J segment 5 bases; nucleotides outside the gene matches: 7. This CDR3 region has 15 residues. The CDR3 region has the DNA TGCGCCAGCAGCCAAGGGTCCAGGGGGAGAACTGAAGCTTTCTTT. Its translation is CASSQGSRGRTEAFF.

This sequence joins TRBV6-5 and TRBJ2-3, with D possibly TRBD1 on 5 matching bases. The V gene's germline CDR1 is MNHEY and CDR2 SVGAGI. CDR3 length equals 16 residues. V dropped 2 bases and J dropped 4 bases, with 16 bases sitting between them. The chain's CDR3 is CASSYQGILRADTQYF. CDR3 DNA sequence: TGTGCCAGCAGTTACCAGGGAATTTTAAGAGCAGATACGCAGTATTTT.

V gene TRBV7-3 combines with J gene TRBJ2-2, with D hard to call. The germline V and J ends were trimmed by 8 bases and 4 bases, with 17 bases remaining between them. Germline lookup yields CDR1 SGHTA and CDR2 FQGTGA. The CDR3 length is 15 residues. CDR3 nucleotide sequence: TGTGCCAGCGGCGACCCGGGTTCTCTCACCGGGGAGCTGTTTTTT. Its translation is CASGDPGSLTGELFF.

The rearrangement joins TRBV7-9 to TRBJ1-1; no clear D. This CDR3 spans 15 amino acids. Between the trimmed V and J ends, which lost 5 bases and 4 bases, there was a span of 17 bases. Germline V CDR1 and CDR2: SEHNR, FQNEAQ (reference sequence). CDR3 nucleotide sequence: TGTGCCAGCAGCCAAGAGGGCCGGTCGGGCACTGAAGCTTTCTTT. Protein sequence: CASSQEGRSGTEAFF.

The chain employs TRBV3-1 (or the pseudogene TRBV3-2) and TRBJ1-2, with 7 positions matching TRBD1. Germline V lookup: CDR1 LGHDT, CDR2 YNNKEL (reference sequence). Losses at the gene ends were 5 bases for V and 4 bases for J; bases not matched to a gene: 13. This CDR3 comprises 16 residues. The CDR3 region has the DNA TGTGCCAGCAGCTTATATTCCGGGACAGCCTCCTATGGCTACACCTTC. Protein sequence: CASSLYSGTASYGYTF.

V is TRBV30 and J is TRBJ2-1; D gene ambiguous. The length of the CDR3 is 14 residues. The germline V and J ends were trimmed by 3 bases and 3 bases, with 12 bases remaining between them. CDR1 and CDR2 (germline): GTSNPN, SVGIG (reference sequence). The CDR3 is CAWSPGGNYNEQFF. CDR3 coding DNA: TGTGCCTGGAGCCCGGGTGGAAACTACAATGAGCAGTTCTTC.

This chain connects TRBV29-1 to TRBJ2-7, with 10 positions matching TRBD2. This CDR3 contains 15 residues. Looked up from germline, CDR1 is SQVTM and CDR2 is ANQGSEA. Trimming removed 2 bases from V and 3 bases from J; junction bases left unmatched: 7. This CDR3 is CSVELLAGEIYEQYF. The CDR3, as DNA: TGCAGCGTTGAACTTCTAGCGGGGGAGATCTACGAGCAGTACTTC.

The rearrangement uses TRBV28 and TRBJ2-5; D is perhaps TRBD2 (5 bases). Deletions cut 1 base from V and 5 bases from J, with 11 bases between. Germline CDR1 reads MDHEN; CDR2 reads SYDVKM. This CDR3 has 14 amino acids. The CDR3 spells CASSLLALRETQYF. Written as DNA, the CDR3 is TGTGCCAGCAGTTTATTAGCGTTGAGGGAGACCCAGTACTTC.